A selection of T cell receptor beta chains follows, all from one sample in a study of T cell changes during pregnancy in multiple sclerosis. The assay was immunoSEQ multiplex PCR, and TCRdb's table has in-frame clones only and misses some. The sample has 35,000 to 40,000 clones, approximately 90% seen once. The material was CD4+ T cells from peripheral blood mononuclear cells, obtained in the third trimester of pregnancy. Every receptor here comes from a female donor in good health, enrolled as a control in a pregnancy study. CDR3s leave out the opening cysteine and the closing phenylalanine or tryptophan. The order of the fields is J gene, V gene, CDR3 protein.

TRBJ2-1 TRBV2 ASSQTSGSLREQF
TRBJ1-1 TRBV7-6 ASSSQGTEAF
TRBJ1-1 TRBV29-1 SVALGGDTEAF
TRBJ2-7 TRBV5-4 ASSLGGAGEQY
TRBJ1-1 TRBV28 ASTSLGVTEAF
TRBJ2-2 TRBV19 ASSIRQANTGELF
TRBJ2-3 TRBV18 ASSPVGAADTQY
TRBJ2-7 TRBV7-2 ASSLSRLAAYEQY
TRBJ1-1 TRBV7-9 ASSFRDRDTEAF
TRBJ1-4 TRBV2 ASSEAPGGVYEKLF
TRBJ2-5 TRBV15 ATSRALAGLDQETQY
TRBJ2-3 TRBV18 ASSPAADTQY
TRBJ2-7 TRBV10-2 ASSPDSYEQY
TRBJ1-5 TRBV19 ASSPLNLQGYQPQH
TRBJ2-7 TRBV21-1 ASSLTGGEQY